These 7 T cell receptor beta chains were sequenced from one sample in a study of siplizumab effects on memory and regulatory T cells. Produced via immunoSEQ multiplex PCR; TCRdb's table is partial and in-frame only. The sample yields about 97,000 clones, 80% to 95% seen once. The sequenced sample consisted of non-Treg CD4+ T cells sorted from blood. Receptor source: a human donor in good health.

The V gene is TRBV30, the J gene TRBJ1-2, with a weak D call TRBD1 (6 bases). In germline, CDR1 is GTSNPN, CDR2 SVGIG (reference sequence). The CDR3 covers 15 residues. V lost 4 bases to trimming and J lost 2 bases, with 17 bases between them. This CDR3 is CAWMSRDIINYGYTF. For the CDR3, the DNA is TGTGCCTGGATGTCCCGGGACATTATCAACTATGGCTACACCTTC.

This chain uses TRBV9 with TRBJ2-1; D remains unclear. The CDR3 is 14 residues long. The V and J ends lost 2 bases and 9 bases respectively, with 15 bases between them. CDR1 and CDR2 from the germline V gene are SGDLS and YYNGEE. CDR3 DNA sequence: TGTGCCAGCAGCGTCAGACCCTCCTCAGGTGAGCAGTTCTTC. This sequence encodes CASSVRPSSGEQFF.

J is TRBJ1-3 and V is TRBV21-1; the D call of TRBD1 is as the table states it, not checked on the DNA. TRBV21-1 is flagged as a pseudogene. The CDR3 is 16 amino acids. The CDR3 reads CASSAPSQGAGNTIYF. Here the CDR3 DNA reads TGTGCCAGCAGCGCCCCCAGCCAGGGGGCTGGAAACACCATATATTTT.

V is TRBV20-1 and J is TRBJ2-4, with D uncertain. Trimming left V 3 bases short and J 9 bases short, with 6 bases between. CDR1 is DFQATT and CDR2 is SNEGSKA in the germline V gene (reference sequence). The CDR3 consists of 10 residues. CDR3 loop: CSARVGIQYF. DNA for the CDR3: TGCAGTGCTAGGGTGGGCATTCAGTACTTC.

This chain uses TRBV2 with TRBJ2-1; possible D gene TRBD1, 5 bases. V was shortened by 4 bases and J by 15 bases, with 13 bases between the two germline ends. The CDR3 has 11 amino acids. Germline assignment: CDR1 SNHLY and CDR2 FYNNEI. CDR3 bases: TGTGCCAGCAGTGTCCGGGCAGGGCTGTTCTTC. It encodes CASSVRAGLFF.

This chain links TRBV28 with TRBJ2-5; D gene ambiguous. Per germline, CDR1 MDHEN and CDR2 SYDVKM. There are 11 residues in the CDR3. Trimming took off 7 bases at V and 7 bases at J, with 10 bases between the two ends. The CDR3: CASTQQRTQYF. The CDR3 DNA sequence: TGTGCCAGCACTCAGCAGCGGACCCAGTACTTC. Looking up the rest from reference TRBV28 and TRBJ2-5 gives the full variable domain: DVKVTQSSRYLVKRTGEKVFLECVQDMDHENMFWYRQDPGLGLRLIYFSYDVKMKEKGDIPEGYSVSREKKERFSLILESASTNQTSMYLCASTQQRTQYFGPGTRLLVL.

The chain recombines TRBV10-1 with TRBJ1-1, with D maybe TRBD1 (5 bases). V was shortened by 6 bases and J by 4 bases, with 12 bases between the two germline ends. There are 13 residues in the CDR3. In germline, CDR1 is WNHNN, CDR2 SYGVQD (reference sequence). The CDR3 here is CASRGDSPTEAFF. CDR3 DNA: TGCGCCAGCAGGGGGGACTCACCCACTGAAGCTTTCTTT.